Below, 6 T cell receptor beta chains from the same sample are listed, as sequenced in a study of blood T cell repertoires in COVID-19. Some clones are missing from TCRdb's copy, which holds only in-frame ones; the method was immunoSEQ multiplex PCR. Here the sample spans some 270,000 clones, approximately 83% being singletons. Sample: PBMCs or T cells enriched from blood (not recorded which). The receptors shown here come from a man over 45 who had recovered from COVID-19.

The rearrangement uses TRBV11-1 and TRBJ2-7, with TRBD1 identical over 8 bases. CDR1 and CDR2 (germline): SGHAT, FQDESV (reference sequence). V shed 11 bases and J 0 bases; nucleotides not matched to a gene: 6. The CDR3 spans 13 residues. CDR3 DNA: TGTGCCTCGGAGACAGGGGACTCCTACGAGCAGTACTTC. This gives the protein CASETGDSYEQYF.

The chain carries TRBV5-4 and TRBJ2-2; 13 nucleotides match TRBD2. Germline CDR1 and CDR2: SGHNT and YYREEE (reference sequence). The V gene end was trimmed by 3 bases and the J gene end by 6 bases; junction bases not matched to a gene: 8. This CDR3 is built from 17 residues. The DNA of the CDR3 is TGTGCCAGCAGCTCGGCAACTAGCGGGGGGGCCCCCGGGGAGCTGTTTTTT. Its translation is CASSSATSGGAPGELFF.

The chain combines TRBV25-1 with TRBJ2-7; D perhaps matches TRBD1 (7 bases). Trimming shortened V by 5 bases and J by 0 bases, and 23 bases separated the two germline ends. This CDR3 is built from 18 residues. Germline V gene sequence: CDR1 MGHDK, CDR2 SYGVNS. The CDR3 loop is CASSKGARGIGSSYEQYF. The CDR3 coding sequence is TGTGCCAGCAGTAAAGGGGCCAGGGGGATCGGGAGCTCCTACGAGCAGTACTTC.

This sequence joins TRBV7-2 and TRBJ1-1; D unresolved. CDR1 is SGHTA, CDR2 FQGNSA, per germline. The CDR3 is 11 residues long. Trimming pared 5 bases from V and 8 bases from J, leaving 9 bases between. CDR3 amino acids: CASSPREEAFF. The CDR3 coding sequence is TGTGCCAGCAGCCCCCGGGAGGAAGCTTTCTTT.

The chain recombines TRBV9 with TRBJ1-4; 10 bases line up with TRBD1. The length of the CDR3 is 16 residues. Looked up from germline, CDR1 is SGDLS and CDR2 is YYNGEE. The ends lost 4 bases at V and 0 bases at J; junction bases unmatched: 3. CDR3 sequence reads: CASSTGTGATNEKLFF. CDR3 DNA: TGTGCCAGCAGCACCGGGACAGGGGCAACTAATGAAAAACTGTTTTTT.

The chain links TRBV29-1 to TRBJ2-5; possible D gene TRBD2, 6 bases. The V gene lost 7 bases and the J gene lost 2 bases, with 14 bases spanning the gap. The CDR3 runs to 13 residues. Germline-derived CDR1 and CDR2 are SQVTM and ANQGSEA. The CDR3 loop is CSGLGSGQETQYF. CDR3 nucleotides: TGCAGCGGTCTGGGGAGCGGGCAAGAGACCCAGTACTTC. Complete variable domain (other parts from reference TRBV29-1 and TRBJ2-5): SAVISQKPSRDICQRGTSLTIQCQVDSQVTMMFWYRQQPGQSLTLIATANQGSEATYESGFVIDKFPISRPNLTFSTLTVSNMSPEDSSIYLCSGLGSGQETQYFGPGTRLLVL.